This T cell receptor (beta chain) originates from a study of identical twins. Study results and limitations: Cross-sectional statistical analysis was relied on for the conclusions, without the same donors being followed. High-abundance cord blood beta clonotypes had fewer insertions; memory repertoires showed none.

Each CDR3 protein is one row after TCRdb ran MiXCR on the 5' RACE reads. Of roughly 490,000 distinct CDR3 sequences detected, approximately 15% appear once; the ten largest clones hold approximately 0.9%. This clonotype was recorded many times. Antigen unknown. Healthy Caucasians alone served as donors. These same records also appear under a second study, on yellow fever vaccine responses in identical twins.

The material sequenced was CD4+ T cells sorted from blood. This sequence was found in a young woman in good health.

CDR3 sequence reads: CASRAGQGNEQFF. Written as DNA, the CDR3 is TGTGCCAGCAGAGCGGGACAGGGGAATGAGCAGTTCTTC. This chain connects TRBV12-3 or TRBV12-4 to TRBJ2-1, with 10 bases identical to TRBD1. The V segment lost 6 bases and the J segment 7 bases; nucleotides outside the gene matches: 3. The CDR3 loop spans 13 amino acids.